A single sample gave rise to the 25 T cell receptor beta chains below, sequenced in a study of cytomegalovirus exposure and HLA in healthy donors. PCR was performed using 60 Vbeta and 13 Jbeta primers. Produced via immunoSEQ multiplex PCR; TCRdb's table is partial and in-frame only. The data show about 180,000 clones, with 77% seen just once and roughly 3.5% held by the top ten. The sample comprised PBMCs. The receptors here all came from an older woman in good health and CMV-seropositive.

The chain has TRBV11-3 and TRBJ2-5, with D maybe TRBD2 (6 bases). The CDR3 has 15 residues. Germline-derived CDR1 and CDR2 are SGHNT and YENEEA. The V end was cut by 5 bases, the J end by 4 bases, with 17 bases between. CDR3 loop: CASSPNWGVGETQYF. Written as DNA, the CDR3 is TGTGCCAGCAGCCCTAACTGGGGGGTCGGAGAGACCCAGTACTTC. The full variable domain, rest sourced from reference TRBV11-3 and TRBJ2-5, is EAGVVQSPRYKIIEKKQPVAFWCNPISGHNTLYWYLQNLGQGPELLIRYENEEAVDDSQLPKDRFSAERLKGVDSTLKIQPAELGDSAVYLCASSPNWGVGETQYFGPGTRLLVL.

This chain links TRBV4-3 with TRBJ2-1; D is unresolved. CDR3 length equals 17 residues. Trimming cost V 0 bases and J 6 bases, with 18 bases left between them. Germline V gene sequence: CDR1 LGHNA, CDR2 YSLEER. Here the CDR3 DNA reads TGCGCCAGCAGCCAAGAGGGTTCAGGTGGGTGGGTCAATGAGCAGTTCTTC. As protein: CASSQEGSGGWVNEQFF.

J is TRBJ2-7 and V is TRBV28, with D hard to call. Germline CDR1 reads MDHEN; CDR2 reads SYDVKM. Trimming pared 3 bases from V and 0 bases from J, leaving 6 bases between. The CDR3 covers 13 residues. The CDR3 bases are TGTGCCAGCAGTTTTCTATACTCCTACGAGCAGTACTTC. Protein: CASSFLYSYEQYF. The variable domain in full, completed from reference TRBV28 and TRBJ2-7, reads DVKVTQSSRYLVKRTGEKVFLECVQDMDHENMFWYRQDPGLGLRLIYFSYDVKMKEKGDIPEGYSVSREKKERFSLILESASTNQTSMYLCASSFLYSYEQYFGPGTRLTVT.

The chain carries TRBV5-1 and TRBJ1-1; 10 nucleotides agree with TRBD1. The germline gives CDR1 SGHRS, CDR2 YFSETQ. The V segment lost 0 bases and the J segment 4 bases; nucleotides outside the gene matches: 6. The CDR3 spans 16 residues. CDR3 region: CASSLELRTGGTEAFF. CDR3 coding DNA: TGCGCCAGCAGCTTGGAGTTACGGACAGGGGGCACTGAAGCTTTCTTT. The full variable domain, completed using reference TRBV5-1 and TRBJ1-1, is KAGVTQTPRYLIKTRGQQVTLSCSPISGHRSVSWYQQTPGQGLQFLFEYFSETQRNKGNFPGRFSGRQFSNSRSEMNVSTLELGDSALYLCASSLELRTGGTEAFFGQGTRLTVV.

The chain employs TRBV19 and TRBJ1-5, with D possibly being TRBD1 (5 bases). V was clipped by 10 bases and J by 6 bases, with 19 bases between them. This CDR3 spans 14 amino acids. From germline, CDR1 is LNHDA and CDR2 SQIVND (reference sequence). The CDR3 protein is CATAFQGIGQPQHF. Written as DNA, the CDR3 is TGTGCCACCGCTTTTCAGGGAATTGGTCAGCCCCAGCATTTT.

The rearrangement links TRBV15 to TRBJ1-2, with no clear D. The CDR3 totals 15 residues. The germline CDR1 and CDR2 sequences are LNHNV and YYDKDF (reference sequence). V was trimmed by 0 bases and J by 4 bases, leaving 12 bases between them. In DNA, the CDR3 is TGTGCCACCAGCAGAGAGCAACGGACTCCCTATGGCTACACCTTC. Encoded protein: CATSREQRTPYGYTF. Variable domain in full (rest from reference TRBV15 and TRBJ1-2): DAMVIQNPRYQVTQFGKPVTLSCSQTLNHNVMYWYQQKSSQAPKLLFHYYDKDFNNEADTPDNFQSRRPNTSFCFLDIRSPGLGDTAMYLCATSREQRTPYGYTFGSGTRLTVV.

Only one count was recorded for this clone. The rearrangement links TRBV28 to TRBJ1-5; maybe TRBD1 (6 bases). Trimming removed 8 bases from V and 7 bases from J, with 21 bases in between. Germline-derived CDR1 and CDR2 are MDHEN and SYDVKM. The CDR3 covers 15 residues. The CDR3 sequence: CASGREQGYGQPQHF. The CDR3 coding sequence is TGTGCCAGCGGTAGGGAACAGGGCTATGGGCAGCCCCAGCATTTT.

CDR3 DNA: TGTGCCAGCATCCGACCCGGGAGAGAATACGAGCAGTACTTC. As protein: CASIRPGREYEQYF. The rearrangement links TRBV2 to TRBJ2-5; D might be TRBD2 (6 bases). The DNA end favors TRBJ2-7, so the J call may be wrong. CDR1 and CDR2 from the germline V gene are SNHLY and FYNNEI. The CDR3 is made up of 14 amino acids.

This rearrangement joins TRBV30 to TRBJ1-2; tentative D call: TRBD1 (5 bases). The ends were cut back, 4 bases at V and 4 bases at J, with 16 bases in the middle. This CDR3 comprises 14 residues. CDR1 is GTSNPN, CDR2 SVGIG, per germline (reference sequence). The CDR3 bases are TGTGCCTGGATGAGGGACCGCGGGACCTATGGCTACACCTTC. It is translated as CAWMRDRGTYGYTF.

This rearrangement joins TRBV7-3 to TRBJ1-3; 7 bases are a match to TRBD1. There are 16 residues in the CDR3. V lost 4 bases, J lost 7 bases, and 13 bases stayed unmatched. Looked up from germline, CDR1 is SGHTA and CDR2 is FQGTGA. CDR3: CASSYHPLTGNNTIYF. CDR3 bases: TGTGCCAGCAGCTATCACCCACTGACAGGGAACAACACCATATATTTT.

The V gene is TRBV6-1, the J gene TRBJ1-5; TRBD1 might be the D (5 bases). Germline V lookup: CDR1 MNHNS, CDR2 SASEGT. V shed 4 bases and J shed 5 bases, with 15 bases lying between them. The CDR3 is made up of 15 amino acids. The CDR3: CASSVGRGTYQPQHF. In nucleotides, the CDR3 is TGTGCCAGCAGTGTAGGTCGGGGGACGTATCAGCCCCAGCATTTT.

The V call is TRBV5-1, the J call TRBJ2-3; the D is unclear. Germline V gives CDR1 SGHRS, CDR2 YFSETQ. V gave up 1 base and J gave up 0 bases, with 9 bases separating them. This CDR3 has 15 amino acids. The CDR3 region has the DNA TGCGCCAGCAGCTTGCACTTGACTAGCACAGATACGCAGTATTTT. It encodes CASSLHLTSTDTQYF.

V and J are TRBV5-4 and TRBJ1-5; 8 bases line up with TRBD1. From germline, CDR1 is SGHNT and CDR2 YYREEE (reference sequence). There are 15 residues in the CDR3. Losses at the gene ends were 5 bases for V and 5 bases for J; bases not matched to a gene: 9. The CDR3 coding sequence is TGTGCCAGCAGTCCGTCAGGGGGCGAAGATCAGCCCCAGCATTTT. Translation: CASSPSGGEDQPQHF. Looking up the rest from reference TRBV5-4 and TRBJ1-5 gives the full variable domain: ETGVTQSPTHLIKTRGQQVTLRCSSQSGHNTVSWYQQALGQGPQFIFQYYREEENGRGNFPPRFSGLQFPNYSSELNVNALELDDSALYLCASSPSGGEDQPQHFGDGTRLSIL.

The chain is built from TRBV27 and TRBJ2-3, with a possible D match to TRBD2 (5 bases). V dropped 5 bases and J dropped 6 bases, with 12 bases sitting between them. The CDR3 length is 13 residues. Germline CDR1 reads MNHEY; CDR2 reads SMNVEV (reference sequence). CDR3 loop: CASSSTRRDTQYF. The CDR3 bases are TGTGCCAGCAGTAGCACTAGGAGGGATACGCAGTATTTT.

CDR3 nucleotide sequence: TGTGCCACCAGCAGAGATATGCGCGGGGGGCGCGAGACCCAGTACTTC. It is translated as CATSRDMRGGRETQYF. The V call is TRBV15, the J call TRBJ2-5, with 8 bases matching TRBD2. The germline CDR1 and CDR2 sequences are LNHNV and YYDKDF (reference sequence). The V segment lost 0 bases and the J segment 5 bases; nucleotides outside the gene matches: 8. The length of the CDR3 is 16 residues.

J is TRBJ2-3 and V is TRBV30, with 10 nucleotides matching TRBD2. The V segment lost 1 base and the J segment 4 bases; nucleotides outside the gene matches: 5. This CDR3 spans 15 amino acids. Germline CDR1 and CDR2: GTSNPN and SVGIG (reference sequence). The CDR3 DNA sequence: TGTGCCTGGAGTGCGGCTAGCGGGAGATCAGATACGCAGTATTTT. Its protein is CAWSAASGRSDTQYF.

This clone was picked up one time. The genes are TRBV7-9 and TRBJ1-1; no definite D call. The CDR3 has 15 residues. The V gene's germline CDR1 is SEHNR and CDR2 FQNEAQ (reference sequence). The V gene lost 1 base and the J gene lost 1 base, with 10 bases spanning the gap. The CDR3 loop is CASSLGESPNTEAFF. The CDR3 DNA is TGTGCCAGCAGCTTAGGTGAGAGCCCGAACACTGAAGCTTTCTTT. Supplemented by reference TRBV7-9 and TRBJ1-1, the full variable domain reads DTGVSQNPRHKITKRGQNVTFRCDPISEHNRLYWYRQTLGQGPEFLTYFQNEAQLEKSRLLSDRFSAERPKGSFSTLEIQRTEQGDSAMYLCASSLGESPNTEAFFGQGTRLTVV.

The gene calls are TRBV6-6 and TRBJ1-3; 11 bases agree with TRBD1. CDR3 length: 15 residues. J gave up 3 bases and V 6 bases, and 4 bases lay outside the gene matches. Germline V gene data show CDR1 as MNHNY and CDR2 as SVGAGI (reference sequence). CDR3 residues: CASRDRGLRGNTIYF. CDR3 in DNA: TGTGCCAGCAGGGACAGGGGGCTCCGTGGAAACACCATATATTTT.

The chain couples TRBV7-2 to TRBJ1-3; D is possibly TRBD1 (5 bases). CDR1 and CDR2 from the germline V gene are SGHTA and FQGNSA. Deletions cut 2 bases from V and 0 bases from J, with 8 bases between. The CDR3 spans 15 residues. The CDR3 region has the DNA TGTGCCAGCAGCTTATGGGGGGGCTCTGGAAACACCATATATTTT. Its protein product is CASSLWGGSGNTIYF.

The rearrangement uses TRBV4-2 and TRBJ1-5; possible D gene TRBD1, 6 bases. The V end was cut by 3 bases, the J end by 8 bases, with 17 bases between. The germline gives CDR1 LGHNA, CDR2 YNFKEQ. This CDR3 is built from 15 residues. CDR3 nucleotide sequence: TGTGCCAGCAGCCACGATAACAGGGTTGTGGAGCCCCAGCATTTT. Its protein is CASSHDNRVVEPQHF.

This sequence joins TRBV18 and TRBJ1-1; 10 bases are a match to TRBD1. Germline V gene lookup returns CDR1 KGHSH and CDR2 LQKENI. This CDR3 is built from 13 residues. The V segment lost 3 bases and the J segment 9 bases; nucleotides outside the gene matches: 4. CDR3 in DNA: TGTGCCAGCTCACCGTCGGGACAGGGGAAAGCTTTCTTT. As protein: CASSPSGQGKAFF. The variable domain in full, with the rest retrieved from reference TRBV18 and TRBJ1-1, is NAGVMQNPRHLVRRRGQEARLRCSPMKGHSHVYWYRQLPEEGLKFMVYLQKENIIDESGMPKERFSAEFPKEGPSILRIQQVVRGDSAAYFCASSPSGQGKAFFGQGTRLTVV.

This clone occurred a few times. The chain uses TRBV11-3 and TRBJ2-1, with TRBD2 matching over 12 bases. Germline-derived CDR1 and CDR2 are SGHNT and YENEEA. The ends lost 5 bases at V and 3 bases at J; junction bases unmatched: 2. The CDR3 contains 15 residues. CDR3 in amino acids: CASSLGLAGYNEQFF. The DNA of the CDR3 is TGTGCCAGCAGCCTGGGACTAGCGGGCTACAATGAGCAGTTCTTC.

The rearrangement links TRBV7-2 to TRBJ2-3; 8 nucleotides match TRBD2. Germline values: CDR1 SGHTA, CDR2 FQGNSA. This CDR3 is built from 16 residues. Germline trimming cut 1 base from V and 4 bases from J; bases unmatched to any gene: 7. The CDR3 DNA reads TGTGCCAGCAGCTTAGGGCGGGGGGCCGGCGCAGATACGCAGTATTTT. Translation: CASSLGRGAGADTQYF.

The chain links TRBV19 to TRBJ2-1; 8 bases line up with TRBD2. The CDR3 has 13 amino acids. Per the germline V gene, CDR1 is LNHDA and CDR2 is SQIVND (reference sequence). The J segment lost 15 bases and the V segment lost 5 bases, leaving 12 bases of the junction unmatched. The CDR3, as DNA: TGTGCCAGTAGTCCTGGTGGCGGGGGGCCAAGGTTCTTC. This gives the protein CASSPGGGGPRFF.

V gene TRBV6-6 combines with J gene TRBJ2-1; 12 nucleotides align to TRBD1. This CDR3 spans 16 amino acids. The trim removed 4 bases at V and 12 bases at J, leaving 13 bases unmatched. The germline V gene encodes CDR1 MNHNY and CDR2 SVGAGI (reference sequence). CDR3 protein: CASSSAGTGGRRGQFF. The CDR3 DNA is TGTGCCAGCAGTTCCGCCGGGACAGGGGGCCGACGGGGGCAGTTCTTC.